The source of this TCR beta chain is a study of regulatory T cells in long-lasting Graves disease. As for time point: newly diagnosed GD, antithyroid drugs for less than 3 months. Making the TCR library involved RNA that had been extracted from PBMCs. Arm-PCR of CDR3 regions and iRepertoire HTBI primers were used to build TCR beta libraries. Original handling: Overall, samples carried approximately 60 TRBV and about 14 TRBJ segments. TCRdb called the multiplex PCR reads again in MiXCR, with one record for every CDR3 protein. Here the V and J calls rest on TCRdb's processing, not on the authors' analysis. The profile shows approximately 400,000 distinct CDR3 sequences, just under 15% of them singletons. For this clonotype: Just one base apart from a much larger clone, this may be a read error.

Trimming took 6 bases from V and 0 from J; bases not matched to a gene: 17. Germline lookup yields CDR1 MNHGY and CDR2 SVAAGI. The CDR3 has 19 amino acids. These same records also appear under a second study, on T cells in Graves' hyperthyroidism and ophthalmopathy. As that study records: Lactation, pregnancy, other autoimmune disease or uncontrolled infection excluded patients.

This TCR was recovered from a woman under 40 with Graves disease. This material consisted of peripheral blood mononuclear cells (PBMCs), taken at new diagnosis, from a patient treated with antithyroid drugs. The rearrangement uses TRBV6-9 and TRBJ2-3; 8 nucleotides align to TRBD2. CDR3: CASSQDARTSHESTDTQYF. As DNA, the CDR3 is TGTGCCAGCAGCCAAGACGCTAGGACTAGCCATGAGAGCACAGATACGCAGTATTTT.